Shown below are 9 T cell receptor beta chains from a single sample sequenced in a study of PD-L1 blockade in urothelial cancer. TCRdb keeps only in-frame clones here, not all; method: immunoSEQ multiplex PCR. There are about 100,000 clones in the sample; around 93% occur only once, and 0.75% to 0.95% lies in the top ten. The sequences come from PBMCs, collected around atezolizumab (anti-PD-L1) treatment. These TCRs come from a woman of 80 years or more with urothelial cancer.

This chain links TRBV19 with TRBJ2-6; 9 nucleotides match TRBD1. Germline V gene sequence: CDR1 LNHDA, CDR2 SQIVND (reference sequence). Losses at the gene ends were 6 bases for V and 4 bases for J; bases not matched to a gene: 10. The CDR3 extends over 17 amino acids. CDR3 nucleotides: TGTGCCAGTAGCTCGGGACAGGGACATTTCGGGGCCAACGTCCTGACTTTC. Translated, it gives CASSSGQGHFGANVLTF. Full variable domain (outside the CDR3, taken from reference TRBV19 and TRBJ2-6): DGGITQSPKYLFRKEGQNVTLSCEQNLNHDAMYWYRQDPGQGLRLIYYSQIVNDFQKGDIAEGYSVSREKKESFPLTVTSAQKNPTAFYLCASSSGQGHFGANVLTFGAGSRLTVL.

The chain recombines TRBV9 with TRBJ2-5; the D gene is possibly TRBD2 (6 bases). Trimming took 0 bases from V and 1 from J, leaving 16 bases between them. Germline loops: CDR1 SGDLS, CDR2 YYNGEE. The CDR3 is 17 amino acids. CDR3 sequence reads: CASSVDPPSGLQETQYF. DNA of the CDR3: TGTGCCAGCAGCGTAGACCCTCCCTCGGGACTCCAAGAGACCCAGTACTTC.

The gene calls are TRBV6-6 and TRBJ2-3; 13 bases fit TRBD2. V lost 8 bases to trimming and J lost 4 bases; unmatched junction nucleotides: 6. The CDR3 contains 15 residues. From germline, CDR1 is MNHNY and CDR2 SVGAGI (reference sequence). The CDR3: CASGGLAGVSDTQYF. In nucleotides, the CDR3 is TGTGCCAGCGGCGGACTAGCGGGAGTGTCAGATACGCAGTATTTT.

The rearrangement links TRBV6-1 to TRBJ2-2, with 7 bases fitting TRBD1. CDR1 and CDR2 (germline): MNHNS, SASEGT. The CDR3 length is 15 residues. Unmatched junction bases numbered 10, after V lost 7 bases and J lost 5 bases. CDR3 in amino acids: CASKELTGPTGELFF. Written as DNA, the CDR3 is TGTGCCAGCAAAGAATTGACAGGGCCTACCGGGGAGCTGTTTTTT.

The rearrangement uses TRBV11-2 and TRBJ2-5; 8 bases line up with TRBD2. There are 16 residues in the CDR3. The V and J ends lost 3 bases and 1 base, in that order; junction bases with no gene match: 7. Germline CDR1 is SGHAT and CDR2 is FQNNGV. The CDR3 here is CASSFLTGGPQETQYF. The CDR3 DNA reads TGTGCCAGCAGCTTTCTCACGGGAGGGCCCCAAGAGACCCAGTACTTC. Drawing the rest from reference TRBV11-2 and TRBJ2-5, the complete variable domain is EAGVAQSPRYKIIEKRQSVAFWCNPISGHATLYWYQQILGQGPKLLIQFQNNGVVDDSQLPKDRFSAERLKGVDSTLKIQPAKLEDSAVYLCASSFLTGGPQETQYFGPGTRLLVL.

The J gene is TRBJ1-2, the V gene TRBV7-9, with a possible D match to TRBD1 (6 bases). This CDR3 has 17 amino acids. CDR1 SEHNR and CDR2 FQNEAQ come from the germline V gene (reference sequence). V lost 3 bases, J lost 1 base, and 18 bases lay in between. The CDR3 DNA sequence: TGTGCCAGCAGCTTCCGAGACGAGACAGGACGTAACTATGGCTACACCTTC. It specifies CASSFRDETGRNYGYTF.

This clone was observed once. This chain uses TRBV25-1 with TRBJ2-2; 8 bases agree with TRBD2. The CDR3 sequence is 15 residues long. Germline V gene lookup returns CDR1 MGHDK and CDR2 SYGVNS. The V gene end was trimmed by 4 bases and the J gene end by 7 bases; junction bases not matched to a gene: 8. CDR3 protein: CASSVSGGADGELFF. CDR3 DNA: TGTGCCAGCAGTGTAAGCGGGGGAGCCGACGGGGAGCTGTTTTTT.

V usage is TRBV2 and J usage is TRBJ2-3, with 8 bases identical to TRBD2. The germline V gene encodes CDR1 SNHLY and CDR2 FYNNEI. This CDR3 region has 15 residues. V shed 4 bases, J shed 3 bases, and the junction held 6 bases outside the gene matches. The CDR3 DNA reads TGTGCCAGCAGTGGAGGTAGCGGGAATACAGATACGCAGTATTTT. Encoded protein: CASSGGSGNTDTQYF.

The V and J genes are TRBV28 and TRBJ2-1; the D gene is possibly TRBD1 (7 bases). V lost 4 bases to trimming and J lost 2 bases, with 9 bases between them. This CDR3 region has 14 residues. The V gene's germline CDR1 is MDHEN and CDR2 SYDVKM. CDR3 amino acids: CASSSGGPYNEQFF. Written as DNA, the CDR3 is TGTGCCAGCAGTTCAGGGGGGCCCTACAATGAGCAGTTCTTC.